The 8 T cell receptor beta chains below come from one sample, sequenced in a study of blood T cell repertoires in COVID-19. The repertoire was sequenced with immunoSEQ multiplex PCR; TCRdb's copy has only in-frame clones and lacks some. Of roughly 300,000 clones listed, approximately 88% are singletons. The sequenced sample consisted of peripheral blood. The receptor source for this set is a human donor with COVID-19, enrolled during active disease. The donor label of this sample is uncertain.

The J gene is TRBJ2-5, the V gene TRBV18, with D hard to call. Germline-derived CDR1 and CDR2 are KGHSH and LQKENI. The V gene lost 3 bases and the J gene lost 6 bases, with 14 bases spanning the gap. The length of the CDR3 is 14 residues. Here the CDR3 reads CASSPRVVEQTQYF. The CDR3 region has the DNA TGTGCCAGCTCACCCCGCGTGGTAGAGCAGACCCAGTACTTC.

The V gene is TRBV11-2, the J gene TRBJ2-7; weak D call: TRBD1 (5 bases). The V gene lost 0 bases and the J gene lost 0 bases, with 15 bases spanning the gap. CDR1 and CDR2 from the germline V gene are SGHAT and FQNNGV. The CDR3 loop spans 17 amino acids. Here the CDR3 reads CASSLDWGLQLSYEQYF. In nucleotides, the CDR3 is TGTGCCAGCAGCTTAGATTGGGGCCTCCAACTCTCCTACGAGCAGTACTTC. Using reference TRBV11-2 and TRBJ2-7 for the parts outside the CDR3, the full variable domain is EAGVAQSPRYKIIEKRQSVAFWCNPISGHATLYWYQQILGQGPKLLIQFQNNGVVDDSQLPKDRFSAERLKGVDSTLKIQPAKLEDSAVYLCASSLDWGLQLSYEQYFGPGTRLTVT.

This rearrangement joins TRBV18 to TRBJ2-7, with 8 bases fitting TRBD1. CDR1 and CDR2 (germline): KGHSH, LQKENI. The CDR3 contains 14 residues. V lost 4 bases, J lost 0 bases, and 2 bases stayed unmatched. The CDR3 nucleotides are TGTGCCAGCTCACTACAGGGGGACTCCTACGAGCAGTACTTC. Translated: CASSLQGDSYEQYF.

The rearrangement joins TRBV5-1 to TRBJ2-1; 7 nucleotides agree with TRBD2. Germline CDR1 reads SGHRS; CDR2 reads YFSETQ. Trimming took 6 bases from V and 7 from J; bases not matched to a gene: 10. This CDR3 comprises 14 residues. The DNA of the CDR3 is TGCGCCAGCACGGGCGGGAGAGGGGCAAATGAGCAGTTCTTC. This encodes CASTGGRGANEQFF.

The V gene is TRBV9, the J gene TRBJ1-5; TRBD1 is a possible D gene (6 bases). Trimming left V 0 bases short and J 1 base short, with 11 bases between. Per germline, CDR1 SGDLS and CDR2 YYNGEE. This CDR3 has 16 amino acids. The CDR3 DNA reads TGTGCCAGCAGCGTAGGAACAGGGATAAGCAATCAGCCCCAGCATTTT. As protein: CASSVGTGISNQPQHF.

This clone occurred once. The chain combines TRBV6-5 with TRBJ2-5; 7 bases match TRBD2. The germline V gene encodes CDR1 MNHEY and CDR2 SVGAGI. V trimming: 8 bases; J trimming: 4 bases; junction bases outside the gene matches: 10. The CDR3 length is 14 residues. CDR3 sequence (DNA): TGTGCCAGCCGTTTGCGGGAGTCCCCAGAGACCCAGTACTTC. Its translation is CASRLRESPETQYF.

The V gene is TRBV6-1, the J gene TRBJ1-6; D is possibly TRBD1 (6 bases). Between the trimmed V and J ends, which lost 3 bases and 0 bases, there was a span of 12 bases. Germline values: CDR1 MNHNS, CDR2 SASEGT. The CDR3 runs to 17 residues. CDR3 coding DNA: TGTGCCAGCAGTGACCTGACAGGAAGCTCCTATAATTCACCCCTCCACTTT. It encodes CASSDLTGSSYNSPLHF.

This chain connects TRBV19 to TRBJ2-5; maybe TRBD1 (5 bases). Germline V gives CDR1 LNHDA, CDR2 SQIVND (reference sequence). V shed 5 bases and J shed 7 bases, with 17 bases lying between them. The CDR3 loop spans 14 amino acids. CDR3 coding DNA: TGTGCCAGTAGTCTGGGGCCTCGAGAAGGGACCCAGTACTTC. It translates to CASSLGPREGTQYF.